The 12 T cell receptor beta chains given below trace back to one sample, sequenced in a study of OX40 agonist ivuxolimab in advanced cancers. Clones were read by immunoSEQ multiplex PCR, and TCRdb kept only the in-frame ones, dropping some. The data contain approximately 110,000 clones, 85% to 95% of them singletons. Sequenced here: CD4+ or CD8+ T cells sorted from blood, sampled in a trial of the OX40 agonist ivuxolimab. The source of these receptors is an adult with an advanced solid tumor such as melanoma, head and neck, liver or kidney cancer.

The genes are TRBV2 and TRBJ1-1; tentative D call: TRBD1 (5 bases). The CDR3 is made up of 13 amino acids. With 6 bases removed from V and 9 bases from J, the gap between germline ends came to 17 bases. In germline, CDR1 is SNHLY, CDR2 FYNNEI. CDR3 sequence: CASSPNMGEKAFF. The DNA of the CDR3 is TGTGCCAGCAGCCCTAATATGGGGGAGAAAGCTTTCTTT.

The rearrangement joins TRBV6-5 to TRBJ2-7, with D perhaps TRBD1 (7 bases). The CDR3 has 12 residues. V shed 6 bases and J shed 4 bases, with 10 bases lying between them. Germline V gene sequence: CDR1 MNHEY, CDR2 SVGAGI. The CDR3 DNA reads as TGTGCCAGCAGACAGGGGAGGTACGAGCAGTACTTC. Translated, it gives CASRQGRYEQYF.

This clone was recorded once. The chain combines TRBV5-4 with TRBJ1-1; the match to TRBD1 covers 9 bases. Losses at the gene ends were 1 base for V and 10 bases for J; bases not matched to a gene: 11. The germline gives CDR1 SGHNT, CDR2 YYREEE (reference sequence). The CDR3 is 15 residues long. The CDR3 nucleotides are TGTGCCAGCAGCTTGACCGGGACAGGGACGATGGGAGCTTTCTTT. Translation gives CASSLTGTGTMGAFF.

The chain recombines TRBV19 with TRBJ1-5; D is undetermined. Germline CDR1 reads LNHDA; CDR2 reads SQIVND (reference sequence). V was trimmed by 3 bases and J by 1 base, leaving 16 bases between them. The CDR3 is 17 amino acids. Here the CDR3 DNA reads TGTGCCAGTAGTATGGATGGACGGATCCTAAGCAATCAGCCCCAGCATTTT. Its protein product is CASSMDGRILSNQPQHF.

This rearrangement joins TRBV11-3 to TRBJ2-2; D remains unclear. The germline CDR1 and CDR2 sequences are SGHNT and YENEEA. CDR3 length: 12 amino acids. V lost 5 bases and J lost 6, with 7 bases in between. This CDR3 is CASSRRSGELFF. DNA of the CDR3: TGTGCCAGCAGCCGGAGATCCGGGGAGCTGTTTTTT. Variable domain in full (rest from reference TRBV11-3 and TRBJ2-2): EAGVVQSPRYKIIEKKQPVAFWCNPISGHNTLYWYLQNLGQGPELLIRYENEEAVDDSQLPKDRFSAERLKGVDSTLKIQPAELGDSAVYLCASSRRSGELFFGEGSRLTVL.

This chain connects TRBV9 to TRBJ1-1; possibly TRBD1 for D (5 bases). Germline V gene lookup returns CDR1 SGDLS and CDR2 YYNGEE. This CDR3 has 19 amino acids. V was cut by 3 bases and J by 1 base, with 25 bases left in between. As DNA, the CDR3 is TGTGCCAGCAGCGCCCCTGAGGTTGATATCGGGGGATGGAACACTGAAGCTTTCTTT. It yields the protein CASSAPEVDIGGWNTEAFF.

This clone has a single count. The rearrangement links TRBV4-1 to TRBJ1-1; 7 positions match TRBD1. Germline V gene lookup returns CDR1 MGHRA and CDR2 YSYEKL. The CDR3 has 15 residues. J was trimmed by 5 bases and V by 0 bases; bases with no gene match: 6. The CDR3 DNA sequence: TGCGCCAGCAGCCAAGAACGACAGGGCGGGACTGAAGCTTTCTTT. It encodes CASSQERQGGTEAFF.

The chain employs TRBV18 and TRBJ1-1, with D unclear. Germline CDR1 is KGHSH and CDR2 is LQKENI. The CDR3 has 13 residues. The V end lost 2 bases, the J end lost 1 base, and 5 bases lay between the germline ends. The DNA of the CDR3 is TGTGCCAGCTCACCAACAGAGAACACTGAAGCTTTCTTT. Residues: CASSPTENTEAFF.

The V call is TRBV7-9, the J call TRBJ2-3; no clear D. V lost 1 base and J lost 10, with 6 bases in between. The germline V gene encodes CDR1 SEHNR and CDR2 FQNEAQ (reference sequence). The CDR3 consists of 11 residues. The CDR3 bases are TGTGCCAGCAGCTTAGGGGATGCGCAGTATTTT. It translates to CASSLGDAQYF.

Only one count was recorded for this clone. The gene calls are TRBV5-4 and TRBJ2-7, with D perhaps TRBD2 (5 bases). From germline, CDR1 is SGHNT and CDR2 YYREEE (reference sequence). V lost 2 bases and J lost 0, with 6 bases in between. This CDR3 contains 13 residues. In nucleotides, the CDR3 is TGTGCCAGCAGCTTCGCGGGCTCCTACGAGCAGTACTTC. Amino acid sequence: CASSFAGSYEQYF.

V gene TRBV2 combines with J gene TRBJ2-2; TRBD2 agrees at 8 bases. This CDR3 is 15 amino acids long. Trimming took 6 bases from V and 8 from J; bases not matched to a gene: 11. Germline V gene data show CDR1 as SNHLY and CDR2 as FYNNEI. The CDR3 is CASSGNAGGSGELFF. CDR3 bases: TGTGCCAGCAGCGGGAACGCGGGAGGATCGGGGGAGCTGTTTTTT.

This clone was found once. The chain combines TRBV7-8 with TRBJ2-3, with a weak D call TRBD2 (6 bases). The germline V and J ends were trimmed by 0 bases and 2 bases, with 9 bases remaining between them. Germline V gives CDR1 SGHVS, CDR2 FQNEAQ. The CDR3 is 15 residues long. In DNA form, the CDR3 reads TGTGCCAGCAGCTTAGCCAGACTAGTCACAGATACGCAGTATTTT. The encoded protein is CASSLARLVTDTQYF.